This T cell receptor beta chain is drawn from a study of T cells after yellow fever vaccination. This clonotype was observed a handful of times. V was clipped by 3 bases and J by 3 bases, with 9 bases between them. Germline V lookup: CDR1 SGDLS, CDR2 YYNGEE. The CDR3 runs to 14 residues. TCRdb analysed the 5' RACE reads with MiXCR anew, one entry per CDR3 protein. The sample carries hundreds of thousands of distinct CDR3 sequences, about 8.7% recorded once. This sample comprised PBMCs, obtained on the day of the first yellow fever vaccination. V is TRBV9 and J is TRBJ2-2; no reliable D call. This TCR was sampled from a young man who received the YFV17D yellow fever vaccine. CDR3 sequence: CASSGFSHTGELFF. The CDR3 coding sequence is TGTGCCAGCAGCGGGTTCTCCCACACCGGGGAGCTGTTTTTT. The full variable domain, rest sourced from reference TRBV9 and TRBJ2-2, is DSGVTQTPKHLITATGQRVTLRCSPRSGDLSVYWYQQSLDQGLQFLIQYYNGEERAKGNILERFSAQQFPDLHSELNLSSLELGDSALYFCASSGFSHTGELFFGEGSRLTVL.